This T cell receptor (beta chain) is from a study of early T cells in non-severe SARS-CoV-2 infection. Across the whole study: RNA in bulk from unsorted whole blood was sequenced, and chains were unpaired.

Concerning this clonotype itself: Its target is not known.

Germline V gives CDR1 SGHAT, CDR2 FQNNGV. V gave up 0 bases and J gave up 6 bases, with 6 bases separating them. The CDR3 has 12 residues. Points from the study as a whole: Matching with VDJdb favored anti-spike CD8 responses (missing private and CD4 specificities).

Unique molecular identifiers tagged individual cDNA molecules. TCRdb itself ran the 5' RACE reads through MiXCR, one entry per CDR3 protein. This sample carries under 60,000 distinct CDR3 sequences, less than 9.5% of them seen once, and the ten largest clones take around 4.4%. The V call is TRBV11-2, the J call TRBJ2-7; D unclear. The sample was whole blood. The receptor was isolated from an adult who was a healthcare worker with PCR-confirmed SARS-CoV-2 infection or an uninfected control (not recorded which). In DNA, the CDR3 is TGTGCCAGCAGCTTAGAAAGGCCCGAGCAGTACTTC. It encodes CASSLERPEQYF.